These T cell receptor beta chains were read from a single sample in a study of beta chain features in type 1 diabetes. Assay used: immunoSEQ multiplex PCR; TCRdb lists only in-frame clones, some missing. The sample lists a few hundred thousand clones, more than 9.5% occurring once. The sequenced sample consisted of naive CD4+ T cells from blood. The receptors originated from a woman in her twenties or thirties in good health. CDR3s leave out the opening cysteine and the closing phenylalanine or tryptophan. Each record gives: D gene, clone size, J gene, V gene, CDR3 length, CDR3 protein. The D gene is left open where the match is weak. Clone sizes are given selectively: once, few, many, or a class where the clone is expanded.

TRBD1	few	TRBJ1-1	TRBV29-1	13	SAAGTGDVHSEAF
-	few	TRBJ2-2	TRBV30	11	AWGDIHTGELF
-	-	TRBJ2-4	TRBV5-4	12	ASSLDAGENIQY
TRBD2	-	TRBJ2-1	TRBV28	13	ASSPQAGGKHEQF
-	-	TRBJ2-3	TRBV28	11	ASSFGATDTQY
-	few	TRBJ2-7	TRBV4-3	12	ASSQLRNSYEQY
TRBD1	few	TRBJ2-7	TRBV29-1	10	SVGDRVGEQY
-	few	TRBJ1-2	TRBV18	11	ASSQDRDYGYT
TRBD1	few	TRBJ2-4	TRBV6-6	13	ASKNRGTAKNIQY
TRBD2	few	TRBJ2-1	TRBV5-4	13	ASRALAANYNEQF
-	few	TRBJ2-3	TRBV15	13	ATSTASTRTDTQY
TRBD2	-	TRBJ2-2	TRBV10-3	12	ATRREGQTGELF
-	few	TRBJ2-3	TRBV5-6	13	ASSLRPTRADTQY
-	few	TRBJ2-3	TRBV9	10	ASRGGADTQY
TRBD1	few	TRBJ2-5	TRBV6-5	13	ASSAPGGAEETQY
TRBD1	-	TRBJ1-1	TRBV14	11	ASRELTGPEAF
-	-	TRBJ2-5	TRBV9	15	ASSVALPFSGEETQY
TRBD1	few	TRBJ1-1	TRBV30	11	AWGGQGNTEAF
-	-	TRBJ1-2	TRBV29-1	11	SVDSARGYGYT
-	-	TRBJ1-2	TRBV19	11	ASSPERRYGYT
TRBD2	few	TRBJ2-1	TRBV9	16	ASSPQPQGLAVTNEQF
TRBD1	-	TRBJ2-7	TRBV30	10	AWATGGFEQY
TRBD1	-	-	TRBV27	12	ASSPGQATYEQY
TRBD2	few	TRBJ2-2	TRBV14	14	ASSQDPGRVTGELF
TRBD2	few	TRBJ2-6	TRBV18	16	ASSPPLAGGTGANVLT
-	-	TRBJ2-1	TRBV19	11	ASIPRGYNEQF
-	few	TRBJ2-5	TRBV20-1	9	SARDLARHY
-	few	TRBJ2-3	TRBV7-2	13	ASSAGQPGTDTQY
-	few	TRBJ1-1	TRBV5-4	9	ASSLNTEAF
-	-	TRBJ2-2	TRBV7-3	11	ASSLRGTGELF
-	few	TRBJ2-3	TRBV19	11	ASSISAPDTQY
-	-	TRBJ2-7	TRBV18	9	ASSPGSEQY
TRBD2	few	TRBJ2-5	TRBV9	15	ASSVEFGTSGQETQY
-	-	TRBJ1-4	TRBV19	13	ASRPSSGVGEKLF
TRBD2	-	TRBJ2-3	TRBV30	14	AWTPLLAGGPHTQY
TRBD2	-	TRBJ2-6	TRBV30	15	AWSHLAGISGANVLT
TRBD2	few	TRBJ2-1	TRBV28	12	ASSPGLDANEQF
TRBD1	few	TRBJ1-4	TRBV25-1	13	ASSLLGTGGEKLF
TRBD2	-	TRBJ2-3	TRBV14	13	ASSRTSGITDTQY
TRBD1	-	TRBJ1-3	TRBV7-2	11	ASSPRTGNSIY